One and the same sample provided the 31 T cell receptor beta chains below, sequenced in a study of regulatory dendritic cells for organ transplantation. Antigens of these TCRs are unknown. TCRdb's table, derived via immunoSEQ multiplex PCR, lists solely in-frame clones and lacks some. The sample lists 15,000 to 20,000 clones; more than 60% were seen once. Allogeneic regulatory or mature dendritic cells were co-cultured for less than six days with CFSE-labeled sorted T cells at 1:10. Material: memory CD4+ T cells from blood cultured with regulatory dendritic cells. Subset meaning: CD45RO+ memory T cells. Receptors were obtained from a human donor in good health.

The rearrangement uses TRBV2 and TRBJ2-7; D not certain. Germline CDR1 is SNHLY and CDR2 is FYNNEI. The CDR3 runs 13 residues. V lost 2 bases to trimming and J lost 5 bases, with 10 bases between them. The CDR3 DNA is TGTGCCAGCAGTGAAACCCGGACGAACGAGCAGTACTTC. Residues: CASSETRTNEQYF.

The chain uses TRBV6-1 and TRBJ2-1; 7 bases agree with TRBD1. Trimming at V came to 8 bases and at J to 6 bases, leaving 10 bases not matched to a gene. This CDR3 has 14 residues. In germline, CDR1 is MNHNS, CDR2 SASEGT. The CDR3 reads CASYGTAYFNEQFF. As DNA, the CDR3 is TGTGCCAGCTACGGGACAGCGTATTTCAATGAGCAGTTCTTC.

The chain uses TRBV28 and TRBJ1-5; 7 positions match TRBD1. Trimming at V came to 4 bases and at J to 2 bases, leaving 5 bases not matched to a gene. Germline lookup yields CDR1 MDHEN and CDR2 SYDVKM. The CDR3 length is 15 residues. CDR3 sequence reads: CASSSITGGNQPQHF. The CDR3 region has the DNA TGTGCCAGCAGTTCCATTACAGGGGGCAATCAGCCCCAGCATTTT.

The chain combines TRBV6-1 with TRBJ2-6, with 9 nucleotides matching TRBD2. The germline CDR1 and CDR2 sequences are MNHNS and SASEGT. The V segment lost 8 bases and the J segment 0 bases; nucleotides outside the gene matches: 2. The CDR3 runs to 15 residues. The CDR3 sequence is CASRRGGSGANVLTF. CDR3 sequence (DNA): TGTGCCAGCCGGCGGGGGGGCTCTGGGGCCAACGTCCTGACTTTC.

CDR3 coding DNA: TGTGCCAGCAGCTTAGGCCCCTCCTACGAGCAGTACTTC. Amino acids: CASSLGPSYEQYF. The rearrangement joins TRBV7-2 to TRBJ2-7; D is unclear. Trimming stripped 1 base from V and 0 bases from J, with 4 bases between. Germline values: CDR1 SGHTA, CDR2 FQGNSA. The length of the CDR3 is 13 residues.

This chain's CDR3 is CASSYSGQRETQYF. CDR3 DNA sequence: TGTGCCAGCAGTTACTCGGGGCAGCGGGAGACCCAGTACTTC. The rearrangement joins TRBV6-5 to TRBJ2-5; D is tentatively TRBD1 or TRBD2 (5 bases each). Germline V CDR1 and CDR2: MNHEY, SVGAGI. The CDR3 is made up of 14 amino acids. V shed 0 bases and J shed 5 bases, with 10 bases lying between them.

The chain employs TRBV4-2 and TRBJ1-2; no clear D. Germline CDR1 LGHNA, CDR2 YNFKEQ. V lost 1 base to trimming and J lost 4 bases, with 10 bases between them. CDR3 size: 14 residues. The CDR3 region has the DNA TGTGCCAGCAGCCAAGGGACCTCGGGCTATGGCTACACCTTC. Translated: CASSQGTSGYGYTF.

In this sample, this clone turned up a few times. The rearrangement links TRBV7-3 to TRBJ2-5; tentative D call: TRBD1 (5 bases). Trimming stripped 5 bases from V and 5 bases from J, with 18 bases between. This CDR3 has 15 residues. Germline V gives CDR1 SGHTA, CDR2 FQGTGA. Here the CDR3 DNA reads TGTGCCAGCAGCCCATCGCCCCGATCAGGGGAGACCCAGTACTTC. Protein sequence: CASSPSPRSGETQYF.

The chain joins TRBV7-2 to TRBJ2-3, with 7 positions matching TRBD2. Germline V lookup: CDR1 SGHTA, CDR2 FQGNSA. With 3 bases clipped from V and 4 bases from J, the junction kept 10 bases outside the gene matches. CDR3 length: 16 amino acids. CDR3 protein: CASSLMGGSIPDTQYF. CDR3 bases: TGTGCCAGCAGCTTGATGGGCGGGAGTATCCCAGATACGCAGTATTTT. Using reference TRBV7-2 and TRBJ2-3 for the parts outside the CDR3, the full variable domain is GAGVSQSPSNKVTEKGKDVELRCDPISGHTALYWYRQSLGQGLEFLIYFQGNSAPDKSGLPSDRFSAERTGGSVSTLTIQRTQQEDSAVYLCASSLMGGSIPDTQYFGPGTRLTVL.

The gene calls are TRBV7-9 and TRBJ2-5, with D possibly being TRBD1 (5 bases). The CDR3 loop spans 13 amino acids. The germline CDR1 and CDR2 sequences are SEHNR and FQNEAQ (reference sequence). V dropped 5 bases and J dropped 5 bases, with 12 bases sitting between them. The CDR3 sequence is CASSPRVTETQYF. CDR3 in DNA: TGTGCCAGCAGCCCCAGGGTCACGGAGACCCAGTACTTC. Complete variable domain (other parts from reference TRBV7-9 and TRBJ2-5): DTGVSQNPRHKITKRGQNVTFRCDPISEHNRLYWYRQTLGQGPEFLTYFQNEAQLEKSRLLSDRFSAERPKGSFSTLEIQRTEQGDSAMYLCASSPRVTETQYFGPGTRLLVL.

The chain couples TRBV7-8 to TRBJ1-6; TRBD1 is a possible D gene (6 bases). Germline V gene lookup returns CDR1 SGHVS and CDR2 FQNEAQ. This CDR3 contains 16 residues. The ends were cut back, 1 base at V and 9 bases at J, with 16 bases in the middle. The chain's CDR3 is CASSLEGGGSASPLHF. The CDR3 DNA follows: TGTGCCAGCAGCTTAGAGGGGGGGGGCTCTGCTTCACCCCTCCACTTT.

The chain joins TRBV6-6 to TRBJ1-1; 10 bases map to TRBD1. CDR3 size: 12 residues. Germline V gene lookup returns CDR1 MNHNY and CDR2 SVGAGI (reference sequence). V was pared by 6 bases and J by 8 bases, with 3 bases of the junction left unmatched. In DNA, the CDR3 is TGTGCCAGCAGAGGGACAGGGGTCGAAGCTTTCTTT. It is translated as CASRGTGVEAFF.

In DNA form, the CDR3 reads TGTGCCAGCAGCTACGGCAGCGGGTGGGGTGGCTACACCTTC. Translating gives CASSYGSGWGGYTF. The chain joins TRBV7-9 to TRBJ1-2, with D unresolved. The CDR3 spans 14 residues. Trimming shortened V by 4 bases and J by 7 bases, and 16 bases separated the two germline ends. Per germline, CDR1 SEHNR and CDR2 FQNEAQ (reference sequence).

The rearrangement links TRBV28 to TRBJ1-6; D gene unclear. In germline, CDR1 is MDHEN, CDR2 SYDVKM. Trimming left V 8 bases short and J 7 bases short, with 15 bases between. CDR3 length: 14 residues. Here the CDR3 DNA reads TGTGCCAGCCGTGGACGGGGAAAGAATTCACCCCTCCACTTT. Translation gives CASRGRGKNSPLHF. The full variable domain, with the rest looked up from reference TRBV28 and TRBJ1-6, is DVKVTQSSRYLVKRTGEKVFLECVQDMDHENMFWYRQDPGLGLRLIYFSYDVKMKEKGDIPEGYSVSREKKERFSLILESASTNQTSMYLCASRGRGKNSPLHFGNGTRLTVT.

This clone was recorded a few times. The rearrangement joins TRBV7-3 to TRBJ2-1, with 8 positions matching TRBD1. The CDR3 sequence is 14 residues long. Germline CDR1 SGHTA, CDR2 FQGTGA. Losses at the gene ends were 5 bases for V and 5 bases for J; bases not matched to a gene: 5. As DNA, the CDR3 is TGTGCCAGCAGCCACGGACAGGGCCACAATGAGCAGTTCTTC. This translates into CASSHGQGHNEQFF.

This clone was seen a handful of times. The rearrangement uses TRBV20-1 and TRBJ2-1; D gene unclear. In germline, CDR1 is DFQATT, CDR2 SNEGSKA (reference sequence). CDR3 size: 11 residues. The V end lost 4 bases, the J end lost 6 bases, and 7 bases lay between the germline ends. In DNA, the CDR3 is TGCAGTGCTAACTCCCCCAATGAGCAGTTCTTC. Its protein is CSANSPNEQFF.

The chain employs TRBV6-5 and TRBJ1-2, with TRBD1 identical over 10 bases. V shed 6 bases and J 5 bases; nucleotides not matched to a gene: 9. Looked up from germline, CDR1 is MNHEY and CDR2 is SVGAGI. This CDR3 is 15 amino acids long. CDR3 in amino acids: CASSRTGTGVYGYTF. The CDR3 nucleotides are TGTGCCAGCAGCAGGACCGGGACAGGGGTGTATGGCTACACCTTC.

The CDR3 DNA reads as TGTGCCAGCAACCACTTTGGACAGGGGGCAAGGGAAAAACTGTTTTTT. This encodes CASNHFGQGAREKLFF. This chain uses TRBV5-6 with TRBJ1-4, with 11 bases identical to TRBD1. V was clipped by 6 bases and J by 8 bases; unmatched bases: 12. There are 16 residues in the CDR3. Germline-derived CDR1 and CDR2 are SGHDT and YYEEEE.

V gene TRBV11-2 combines with J gene TRBJ1-1; 7 positions agree with TRBD1. CDR1 and CDR2 from the germline V gene are SGHAT and FQNNGV. This CDR3 spans 17 amino acids. The V and J ends lost 5 bases and 0 bases, in that order; junction bases with no gene match: 12. The CDR3 DNA reads TGTGCCAGCAGCCCCGACGGGGACAGTCGTATGAACACTGAAGCTTTCTTT. The encoded protein is CASSPDGDSRMNTEAFF.

This sequence joins TRBV28 and TRBJ2-3; D possibly corresponds to TRBD2 (7 bases). The germline V gene has CDR1 MDHEN and CDR2 SYDVKM. The CDR3 length is 16 residues. Trimming removed 1 base from V and 2 bases from J, with 13 bases in between. CDR3: CASSLSGGGHTDTQYF. DNA of the CDR3: TGTGCCAGCAGTTTATCCGGCGGGGGACACACAGATACGCAGTATTTT.

The V and J genes are TRBV7-2 and TRBJ2-7, with TRBD2 matching 8 bases. Per the germline V gene, CDR1 is SGHTA and CDR2 is FQGNSA. Trimming took 2 bases from V and 3 from J; bases not matched to a gene: 6. The CDR3 runs 15 residues. The CDR3: CASSLRREADYEQYF. CDR3 DNA: TGTGCCAGCAGCTTAAGGCGGGAGGCAGACTACGAGCAGTACTTC.

V is TRBV5-1 and J is TRBJ1-2; D remains ambiguous. V lost 6 bases and J lost 5, with 5 bases in between. Germline V gives CDR1 SGHRS, CDR2 YFSETQ. The CDR3 is made up of 10 amino acids. CDR3 nucleotide sequence: TGCGCCAGCAAAGGGTATGGCTACACCTTC. Translating it yields CASKGYGYTF.

This sequence joins TRBV2 and TRBJ1-2; D is perhaps TRBD1 (5 bases). The CDR3 is made up of 14 amino acids. Germline CDR1 SNHLY, CDR2 FYNNEI. The V and J ends lost 3 bases and 5 bases respectively, with 13 bases between them. CDR3 in amino acids: CASSDSERGYGYTF. DNA for the CDR3: TGTGCCAGCAGTGATTCCGAAAGGGGATATGGCTACACCTTC.

This clone was detected only a few times. V and J are TRBV6-5 and TRBJ1-3, with D unclear. V lost 6 bases and J 0 bases, leaving 9 bases between the germline ends. The CDR3 is 14 amino acids. Germline CDR1 is MNHEY and CDR2 is SVGAGI. CDR3 in amino acids: CASRWGSSGNTIYF. In nucleotides, the CDR3 is TGTGCCAGCAGGTGGGGATCCTCTGGAAACACCATATATTTT.

The chain couples TRBV6-5 to TRBJ2-7; D is unresolved. The CDR3 has 12 residues. CDR1 is MNHEY and CDR2 is SVGAGI in the germline V gene. With 2 bases removed from V and 2 bases from J, the gap between germline ends came to 4 bases. The CDR3 nucleotides are TGTGCCAGCAGTTACGGGCCCTACGAGCAGTACTTC. Its protein product is CASSYGPYEQYF.

This sequence joins TRBV18 and TRBJ2-1; D may match TRBD1 or TRBD2 (5 bases each). The CDR3 contains 16 residues. V lost 0 bases and J 0 bases, leaving 9 bases between the germline ends. Germline V gene data show CDR1 as KGHSH and CDR2 as LQKENI. The CDR3 DNA follows: TGTGCCAGCTCACCACCGCAGAGGGGCTCCTACAATGAGCAGTTCTTC. It encodes CASSPPQRGSYNEQFF.

This chain links TRBV28 with TRBJ2-3; 9 nucleotides match TRBD2. The CDR3 covers 15 residues. V dropped 7 bases and J dropped 3; count of bases not matched to a gene: 8. Germline CDR1 and CDR2: MDHEN and SYDVKM. DNA for the CDR3: TGTGCCAGCATTTTCGGCGGGAGGGCGACAGATACGCAGTATTTT. Translating it yields CASIFGGRATDTQYF. The variable domain in full, completed from reference TRBV28 and TRBJ2-3, reads DVKVTQSSRYLVKRTGEKVFLECVQDMDHENMFWYRQDPGLGLRLIYFSYDVKMKEKGDIPEGYSVSREKKERFSLILESASTNQTSMYLCASIFGGRATDTQYFGPGTRLTVL.

The chain combines TRBV4-3 with TRBJ2-1; D gene unclear. In germline, CDR1 is LGHNA, CDR2 YSLEER. The V end was cut by 0 bases, the J end by 6 bases, with 9 bases between. The length of the CDR3 is 14 residues. In nucleotides, the CDR3 is TGCGCCAGCAGCCAAGATTTAGAGGTCAATGAGCAGTTCTTC. Amino acid sequence: CASSQDLEVNEQFF.

V and J are TRBV19 and TRBJ2-1; TRBD2 matches 7 bases. With 5 bases clipped from V and 4 bases from J, the junction kept 14 bases outside the gene matches. This CDR3 spans 17 amino acids. Per germline, CDR1 LNHDA and CDR2 SQIVND (reference sequence). Here the CDR3 reads CASSVGRPMGDYNEQFF. CDR3 nucleotide sequence: TGTGCCAGTAGTGTCGGGAGGCCAATGGGGGATTACAATGAGCAGTTCTTC.

This chain links TRBV7-2 with TRBJ2-3; D tentatively fits TRBD1 or TRBD2 (7 bases each). Per germline, CDR1 SGHTA and CDR2 FQGNSA. The CDR3 spans 19 residues. The V end lost 5 bases, the J end lost 1 base, and 25 bases lay between the germline ends. CDR3: CASSPTTGDSGLRTDTQYF. In nucleotides, the CDR3 is TGTGCCAGCAGCCCTACTACAGGGGATAGCGGGTTACGCACAGATACGCAGTATTTT.

This chain links TRBV7-9 with TRBJ2-1; 7 positions match TRBD2. V lost 5 bases to trimming and J lost 1 base; unmatched junction nucleotides: 8. CDR1 is SEHNR and CDR2 is FQNEAQ in the germline V gene (reference sequence). The CDR3 totals 16 residues. In nucleotides, the CDR3 is TGTGCCAGCAGCATGACGACTAGCAGGTCCTACAATGAGCAGTTCTTC. Its protein product is CASSMTTSRSYNEQFF.